The rows below give T cell receptor beta chains drawn from one sample of a study of cytomegalovirus exposure and HLA in healthy donors. The method was immunoSEQ multiplex PCR; TCRdb's version includes in-frame clones alone and lacks a portion of them. This table has roughly 59,000 clones, approximately 70% appearing once. Source material: PBMCs. The source is a man aged 40-55 years in good health and CMV-seropositive. CDR3s include the opening cysteine and the closing phenylalanine or tryptophan. The D gene is left open where the match is weak. Size is stated for part of the rows, as once, few or many counts, or as a class when the clone is expanded.

j_call | clone_size | v_call | d_call | cdr3_aa | cdr3_nt
TRBJ2-5 | few | TRBV5-1 | TRBD2 | CASSGGGAGETQYF | TGCGCCAGCAGCGGCGGGGGGGCCGGGGAGACCCAGTACTTC
TRBJ2-5 | once | TRBV5-1 | - | CASRRETQYF | TGCGCCAGCCGGAGGGAGACCCAGTACTTC
TRBJ1-1 | - | TRBV19 | - | CASRTSQGYGTEAFF | TGTGCCAGTAGGACCTCACAGGGATATGGAACTGAAGCTTTCTTT
TRBJ1-2 | once | TRBV7-8 | - | CASSFGPSGVGYTF | TGTGCCAGCAGCTTTGGCCCCTCGGGGGTTGGCTACACCTTC
TRBJ1-4 | - | TRBV7-9 | TRBD1 | CASSLAGQGIREKLFF | TGTGCCAGCAGCTTAGCCGGACAGGGGATTAGAGAAAAACTGTTTTTT
TRBJ1-5 | - | TRBV16 | - | CASSQQVQEQPQHF | TGTGCCAGCAGCCAACAGGTCCAGGAACAGCCCCAGCATTTT